This T cell receptor (beta chain) was retrieved from a study of T cells in localized non-small cell lung cancer. Sequencing used immunoSEQ multiplex PCR; TCRdb keeps in-frame clones, though not all of them. The sample shows around 40,000 clones, 83% of them seen only once. Points on this clone: Its antigen remains unidentified.

Study outcomes and limitations: The study detected a median 57 of the top 100 tumor clones in adjacent lung. Uninvolved adjacent lung had the highest recorded T cell clonality, with tumor below it.

The sample was PBMCs, taken before any cancer treatment. The TCR originated in a man aged 40 to 75 with stage II lung adenocarcinoma.

CDR3 sequence (DNA): TGTGCCAGCAGAGCCGGGACAGGGGTAAATTCACCCCTCCACTTT. Translation gives CASRAGTGVNSPLHF. V is TRBV7-3 and J is TRBJ1-6; 10 bases map to TRBD1. V shed 6 bases and J 7 bases; nucleotides not matched to a gene: 6. Germline V gene data show CDR1 as SGHTA and CDR2 as FQGTGA. The CDR3 has 15 amino acids.